The 26 T cell receptor beta chains presented below share a single source sample, sequenced in a study of cytomegalovirus exposure and HLA in healthy donors. Sequenced by immunoSEQ multiplex PCR; TCRdb stores in-frame clones only, minus some. The table lists hundreds of thousands of clones, 83% of them singletons. Sequenced sample: PBMCs. The receptors were gathered from a woman younger than 30 in good health and CMV-seronegative.

The chain recombines TRBV18 with TRBJ1-2; D may be TRBD1 (5 bases). CDR3 length: 12 amino acids. Trimming removed 3 bases at V and 9 bases at J, with 11 bases between. The germline CDR1 and CDR2 sequences are KGHSH and LQKENI. CDR3 sequence reads: CASSPDTGSYTF. The CDR3 region has the DNA TGTGCCAGCTCACCCGACACAGGTAGCTACACCTTC.

The CDR3 sequence is CASWRGTFSYEQYF. The CDR3 coding sequence is TGTGCCAGCTGGCGGGGTACTTTCTCCTACGAGCAGTACTTC. The V gene is TRBV6-5, the J gene TRBJ2-7; D is possibly TRBD2 (6 bases). V was trimmed by 8 bases and J by 0 bases, leaving 14 bases between them. This CDR3 is 14 amino acids long. Germline V CDR1 and CDR2: MNHEY, SVGAGI.

The J gene is TRBJ2-7, the V gene TRBV23-1; tentatively, D is TRBD1 (7 bases). TRBV23-1 is labeled an ORF, and its function is uncertain. The CDR3 runs to 15 residues. Trimming shortened V by 1 base and J by 0 bases, and 10 bases separated the two germline ends. The CDR3 region is CASSQWGDSSYEQYF. CDR3 in DNA: TGCGCCAGCAGTCAATGGGGGGACAGCTCCTACGAGCAGTACTTC.

The chain carries TRBV5-5 and TRBJ2-7; D not resolved. CDR1 is SGHKS, CDR2 YYEKEE, per germline (reference sequence). V was pared by 0 bases and J by 0 bases, with 7 bases between. This CDR3 region has 14 residues. The DNA of the CDR3 is TGTGCCAGCAGCTTGGGAGGCAGCTCCTACGAGCAGTACTTC. Translation gives CASSLGGSSYEQYF.

This rearrangement joins TRBV4-1 to TRBJ1-1; D might be TRBD1 (5 bases). The V end lost 4 bases, the J end lost 8 bases, and 20 bases lay between the germline ends. CDR3 size: 15 residues. Germline V gene data show CDR1 as MGHRA and CDR2 as YSYEKL. CDR3 in DNA: TGCGCCAGCAGCCCCGGTGAAGGGGTGGGGAGGGAAGCTTTCTTT. Protein product: CASSPGEGVGREAFF.

The chain couples TRBV2 to TRBJ1-1, with TRBD1 matching over 10 bases. Unmatched junction bases numbered 6, after V lost 4 bases and J lost 4 bases. This CDR3 is 15 amino acids long. Germline V lookup: CDR1 SNHLY, CDR2 FYNNEI. This CDR3 reads CASSVHGQGGTEAFF. The CDR3 DNA reads as TGTGCCAGCAGTGTCCATGGACAGGGGGGCACTGAAGCTTTCTTT.

This clone was picked up a small number of times. The chain couples TRBV7-6 to TRBJ2-1; D may correspond to TRBD1 or TRBD2 (5 bases each). CDR1 and CDR2 (germline): SGHVS, FNYEAQ. This CDR3 contains 15 residues. V dropped 5 bases and J dropped 1 base, with 12 bases sitting between them. CDR3 nucleotides: TGTGCCAGCAGCCCGGGGACGGATTCCTACAATGAGCAGTTCTTC. This encodes CASSPGTDSYNEQFF. The variable domain in full, with the rest retrieved from reference TRBV7-6 and TRBJ2-1, is GAGVSQSPRYKVTKRGQDVALRCDPISGHVSLYWYRQALGQGPEFLTYFNYEAQQDKSGLPNDRFSAERPEGSISTLTIQRTEQRDSAMYRCASSPGTDSYNEQFFGPGTRLTVL.

CDR3 amino acids: CASNTRSSYNSPLHF. As DNA, the CDR3 is TGTGCCAGTAACACCAGGAGCTCCTATAATTCACCCCTCCACTTT. The chain joins TRBV19 to TRBJ1-6; D is unclear. The CDR3 consists of 15 residues. Germline V gene sequence: CDR1 LNHDA, CDR2 SQIVND (reference sequence). V lost 7 bases, J lost 0 bases, and 10 bases lay in between.

The chain uses TRBV19 and TRBJ1-6; a possible D gene is TRBD1 (5 bases). The CDR3 runs to 14 residues. Germline V gene data show CDR1 as LNHDA and CDR2 as SQIVND (reference sequence). Trimming took 6 bases from V and 3 from J, leaving 9 bases between them. The CDR3, as DNA: TGTGCCAGTAGGGGGGGAAACTATAATTCACCCCTCCACTTT. This sequence encodes CASRGGNYNSPLHF.

The CDR3 spells CASSHDSDVLTF. In nucleotides, the CDR3 is TGCGCCAGCAGCCACGACTCCGACGTCCTGACTTTC. The J gene is TRBJ2-6, the V gene TRBV4-1; D remains ambiguous. Looked up from germline, CDR1 is MGHRA and CDR2 is YSYEKL. Trimming removed 3 bases at V and 11 bases at J, with 8 bases between. The CDR3 has 12 residues.

The V call is TRBV15, the J call TRBJ2-5; 8 bases line up with TRBD2. From germline, CDR1 is LNHNV and CDR2 YYDKDF (reference sequence). CDR3 length equals 14 residues. V dropped 0 bases and J dropped 4; count of bases not matched to a gene: 1. For the CDR3, the DNA is TGTGCCACCAGCAGAGATGCGGGAGGAGAGACCCAGTACTTC. Protein sequence: CATSRDAGGETQYF. Full variable domain (remainder filled in from reference TRBV15 and TRBJ2-5): DAMVIQNPRYQVTQFGKPVTLSCSQTLNHNVMYWYQQKSSQAPKLLFHYYDKDFNNEADTPDNFQSRRPNTSFCFLDIRSPGLGDTAMYLCATSRDAGGETQYFGPGTRLLVL.

This chain joins TRBV28 and TRBJ2-7, with D possibly TRBD2 on 5 matching bases. Germline V CDR1 and CDR2: MDHEN, SYDVKM. With 6 bases removed from V and 3 bases from J, the gap between germline ends came to 15 bases. CDR3 length: 14 residues. CDR3 DNA sequence: TGTGCCAGCAGGCTATCGGCGGGTGACTACGAGCAGTACTTC. Its translation is CASRLSAGDYEQYF. The complete variable domain, with remaining parts taken from reference TRBV28 and TRBJ2-7, reads DVKVTQSSRYLVKRTGEKVFLECVQDMDHENMFWYRQDPGLGLRLIYFSYDVKMKEKGDIPEGYSVSREKKERFSLILESASTNQTSMYLCASRLSAGDYEQYFGPGTRLTVT.

The J gene is TRBJ1-3, the V gene TRBV12-5; D is possibly TRBD1 (5 bases). Germline values: CDR1 LGHNT, CDR2 FRNRAP. The V end lost 1 base, the J end lost 4 bases, and 17 bases lay between the germline ends. The CDR3 extends over 17 amino acids. The CDR3 region is CASGLARTRDGGNTIYF. CDR3 nucleotides: TGTGCTAGTGGTTTGGCGAGAACTAGGGACGGCGGAAACACCATATATTTT.

As DNA, the CDR3 is TGTGCCAGCACCCTCCCCGTTGAGGTGTTCAAAGAGACCCAGTACTTC. This sequence encodes CASTLPVEVFKETQYF. The chain carries TRBV2 and TRBJ2-5, with unresolved D. The germline V gene has CDR1 SNHLY and CDR2 FYNNEI. The CDR3 runs 16 residues. V dropped 7 bases and J dropped 3 bases, with 21 bases sitting between them. Full variable domain (outside the CDR3, taken from reference TRBV2 and TRBJ2-5): EPEVTQTPSHQVTQMGQEVILRCVPISNHLYFYWYRQILGQKVEFLVSFYNNEISEKSEIFDDQFSVERPDGSNFTLKIRSTKLEDSAMYFCASTLPVEVFKETQYFGPGTRLLVL.

The chain uses TRBV15 and TRBJ2-7, with TRBD2 matching 8 bases. Trimming at V came to 3 bases and at J to 7 bases, leaving 11 bases not matched to a gene. Looked up from germline, CDR1 is LNHNV and CDR2 is YYDKDF (reference sequence). The CDR3 runs to 15 residues. The CDR3 DNA follows: TGTGCCACCAGCAGCTCCTCGGGGGGGCCGGGGGAGCAGTACTTC. This encodes CATSSSSGGPGEQYF.

The chain couples TRBV6-5 to TRBJ2-1; D possibly corresponds to TRBD1 (6 bases). Between the trimmed V and J ends, which lost 5 bases and 8 bases, there was a span of 13 bases. CDR3 length equals 13 residues. CDR1 is MNHEY, CDR2 SVGAGI, per germline. The CDR3 coding sequence is TGTGCCAGCAGTGGGACACCGGGCGATGAGCAGTTCTTC. Encoded protein: CASSGTPGDEQFF.

This clone showed up just a few times. The chain joins TRBV6-5 to TRBJ1-2, with TRBD1 matching 7 bases. V lost 2 bases and J lost 3; bases outside the gene matches: 6. CDR1 MNHEY and CDR2 SVGAGI come from the germline V gene. This CDR3 is built from 15 residues. The CDR3: CASSYTRTGHYGYTF. The CDR3 DNA reads as TGTGCCAGCAGTTACACAAGGACAGGTCACTATGGCTACACCTTC.

This rearrangement joins TRBV7-8 to TRBJ2-1; TRBD2 matches 11 bases. This CDR3 has 15 amino acids. The V and J ends lost 3 bases and 9 bases, in that order; junction bases with no gene match: 7. Germline V gives CDR1 SGHVS, CDR2 FQNEAQ. CDR3 sequence: CASSFGLAGGGEQFF. The CDR3, as DNA: TGTGCCAGCAGCTTCGGCCTAGCGGGGGGCGGTGAGCAGTTCTTC.

This sequence joins TRBV6-5 and TRBJ2-7, with D possibly matching TRBD2 (6 bases). Germline-derived CDR1 and CDR2 are MNHEY and SVGAGI. With 0 bases removed from V and 6 bases from J, the gap between germline ends came to 15 bases. The CDR3 runs to 15 residues. The CDR3 spells CASSYSFRELIEQYF. CDR3 nucleotides: TGTGCCAGCAGTTACTCGTTCCGGGAGCTAATCGAGCAGTACTTC.

This clone was seen only once. This sequence joins TRBV4-1 and TRBJ1-5; D unclear. The germline gives CDR1 MGHRA, CDR2 YSYEKL. V was shortened by 2 bases and J by 11 bases, with 10 bases between the two germline ends. This CDR3 is 12 amino acids long. The CDR3 DNA follows: TGCGCCAGCAGCCAACCCCTCGGGGCCCAGCATTTT. Its translation: CASSQPLGAQHF.

This chain joins TRBV13 and TRBJ2-1, with 10 nucleotides matching TRBD2. V dropped 0 bases and J dropped 7; count of bases not matched to a gene: 12. The CDR3 is made up of 18 amino acids. Germline-derived CDR1 and CDR2 are PRHDT and FYEKMQ (reference sequence). CDR3 region: CASSLGGLAGDSLNEQFF. The CDR3 DNA reads TGTGCCAGCAGCTTAGGCGGGCTAGCGGGAGATAGTTTGAATGAGCAGTTCTTC.

In its sample, this clone was seen a few times. The chain carries TRBV27 and TRBJ1-2, with 8 bases aligning to TRBD1. CDR3 length equals 18 residues. Germline CDR1 and CDR2: MNHEY and SMNVEV (reference sequence). The V and J ends lost 6 bases and 4 bases, in that order; junction bases with no gene match: 19. This CDR3 is CASSFAGTGRGVSYGYTF. The CDR3 DNA is TGTGCCAGCAGCTTCGCCGGGACAGGAAGGGGGGTTAGCTATGGCTACACCTTC.

This clone was seen only a few times. The chain carries TRBV4-1 and TRBJ1-1, with D maybe TRBD1 (6 bases). The CDR3 is 15 amino acids. Trimming took 6 bases from V and 4 from J, leaving 18 bases between them. Germline CDR1 reads MGHRA; CDR2 reads YSYEKL. CDR3 region: CASRRGEGAVTEAFF. The CDR3 region has the DNA TGCGCCAGCAGAAGGGGGGAAGGCGCTGTCACTGAAGCTTTCTTT.

The chain employs TRBV9 and TRBJ1-4, with 8 bases matching TRBD1. The CDR3 has 14 amino acids. The ends lost 2 bases at V and 7 bases at J; junction bases unmatched: 4. Germline V gene sequence: CDR1 SGDLS, CDR2 YYNGEE. In DNA form, the CDR3 reads TGTGCCAGCAGCGTGACAGGGGATAGTGAAAAACTGTTTTTT. Translated: CASSVTGDSEKLFF.

The chain couples TRBV29-1 to TRBJ2-1; maybe TRBD1 (6 bases). CDR1 is SQVTM and CDR2 is ANQGSEA in the germline V gene. Trimming left V 2 bases short and J 9 bases short, with 17 bases between. This CDR3 region has 14 residues. Here the CDR3 DNA reads TGCAGCGTTGAACAGGGAGTTGGGGGCGGTGAGCAGTTCTTC. Protein product: CSVEQGVGGGEQFF.

This clone showed up just a few times. V and J are TRBV6-5 and TRBJ2-7, with D possibly being TRBD1 or TRBD2 (5 bases each). The CDR3 is made up of 14 amino acids. V lost 6 bases, J lost 5 bases, and 17 bases lay in between. Germline assignment: CDR1 MNHEY and CDR2 SVGAGI. In DNA form, the CDR3 reads TGTGCCAGCAGACTAGGGACGGGTGGCAACGAGCAGTACTTC. Protein sequence: CASRLGTGGNEQYF.